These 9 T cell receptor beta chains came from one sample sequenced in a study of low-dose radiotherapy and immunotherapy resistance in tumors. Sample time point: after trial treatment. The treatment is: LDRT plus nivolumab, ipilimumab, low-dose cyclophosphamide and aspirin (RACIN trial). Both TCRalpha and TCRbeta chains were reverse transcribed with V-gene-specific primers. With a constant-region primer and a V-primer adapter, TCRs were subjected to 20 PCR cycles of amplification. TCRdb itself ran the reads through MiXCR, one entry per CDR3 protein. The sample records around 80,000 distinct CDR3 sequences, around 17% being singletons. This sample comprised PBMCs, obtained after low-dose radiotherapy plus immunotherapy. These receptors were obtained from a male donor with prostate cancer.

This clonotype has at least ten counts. The CDR3 loop is CASSLGSGELFF. CDR3 DNA: TGTGCCAGCAGCTTGGGATCCGGGGAGCTGTTTTTT. V gene TRBV5-8 combines with J gene TRBJ2-2; D gene unclear. CDR3 size: 12 residues. V lost 0 bases, J lost 6 bases, and 3 bases lay in between. Germline V gene data show CDR1 as SGHTS and CDR2 as YDEGEE. Variable domain in full (rest from reference TRBV5-8 and TRBJ2-2): EAGVTQSPTHLIKTRGQQATLRCSPISGHTSVYWYQQALGLGLQFLLWYDEGEERNRGNFPPRFSGRQFPNYSSELNVNALELEDSALYLCASSLGSGELFFGEGSRLTVL.

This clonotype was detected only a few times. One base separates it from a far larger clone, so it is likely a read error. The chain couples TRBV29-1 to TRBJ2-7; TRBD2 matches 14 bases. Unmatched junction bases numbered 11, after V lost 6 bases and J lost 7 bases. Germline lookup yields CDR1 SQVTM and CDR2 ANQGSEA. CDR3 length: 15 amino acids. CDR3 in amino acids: CSVRLAGGPYNEQYF. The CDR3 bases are TGCAGCGTCAGACTAGCGGGAGGGCCTTACAATGAGCAGTACTTC.

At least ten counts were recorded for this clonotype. The CDR3 nucleotides are TGTGCCAGCAGTCCAGGGGTCTCCTATAATTCACCCCTCCACTTT. It encodes CASSPGVSYNSPLHF. This chain joins TRBV5-4 and TRBJ1-6; D may be TRBD1 (6 bases). Germline-derived CDR1 and CDR2 are SGHNT and YYREEE (reference sequence). The CDR3 runs 15 residues. V was shortened by 5 bases and J by 0 bases, with 9 bases between the two germline ends.

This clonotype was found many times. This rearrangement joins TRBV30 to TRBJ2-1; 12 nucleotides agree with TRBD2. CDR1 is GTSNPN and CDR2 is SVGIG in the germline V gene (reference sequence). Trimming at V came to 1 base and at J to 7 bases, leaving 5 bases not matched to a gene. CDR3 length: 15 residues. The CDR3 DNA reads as TGTGCCTGGAGTGGGAGTGGACTAGCGGGAAATGAGCAGTTCTTC. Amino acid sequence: CAWSGSGLAGNEQFF.

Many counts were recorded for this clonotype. The CDR3 region has the DNA TGCAGTGCTAATCGAGGCGGGAGCGCGGGGGAGCAGTACTTC. The encoded protein is CSANRGGSAGEQYF. The chain employs TRBV20-1 and TRBJ2-7, with TRBD2 matching over 7 bases. V lost 4 bases to trimming and J lost 7 bases; unmatched junction nucleotides: 13. CDR1 is DFQATT and CDR2 is SNEGSKA in the germline V gene (reference sequence). The CDR3 runs 14 residues.

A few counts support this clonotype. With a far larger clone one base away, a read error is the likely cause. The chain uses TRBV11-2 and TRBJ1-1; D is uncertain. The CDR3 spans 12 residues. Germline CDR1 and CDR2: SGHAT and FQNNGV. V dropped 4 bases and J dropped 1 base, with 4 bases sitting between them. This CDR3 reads CASSYGNTEAFF. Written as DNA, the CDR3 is TGTGCCAGCAGCTACGGGAACACTGAAGCTTTCTTT. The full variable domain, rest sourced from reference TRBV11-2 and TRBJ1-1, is EAGVAQSPRYKIIEKRQSVAFWCNPISGHATLYWYQQILGQGPKLLIQFQNNGVVDDSQLPKDRFSAERLKGVDSTLKIQPAKLEDSAVYLCASSYGNTEAFFGQGTRLTVV.

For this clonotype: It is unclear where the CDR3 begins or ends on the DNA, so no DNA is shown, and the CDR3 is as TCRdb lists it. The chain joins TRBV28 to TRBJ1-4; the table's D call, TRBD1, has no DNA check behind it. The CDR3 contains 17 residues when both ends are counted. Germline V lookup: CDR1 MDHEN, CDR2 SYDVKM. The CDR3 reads CASTLTGLATNEKLFFF.

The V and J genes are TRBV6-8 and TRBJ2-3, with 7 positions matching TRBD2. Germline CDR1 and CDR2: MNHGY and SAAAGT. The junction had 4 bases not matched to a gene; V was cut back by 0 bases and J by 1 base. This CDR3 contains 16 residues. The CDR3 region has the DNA TGTGCCAGCAGTTACTCAGCGGGAACCGGCACAGATACGCAGTATTTT. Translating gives CASSYSAGTGTDTQYF.

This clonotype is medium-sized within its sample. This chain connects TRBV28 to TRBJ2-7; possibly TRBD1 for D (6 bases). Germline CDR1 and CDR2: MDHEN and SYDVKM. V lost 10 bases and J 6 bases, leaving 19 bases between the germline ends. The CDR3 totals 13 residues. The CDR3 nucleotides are TGTGCCACCTGTTTGCCCGAAGGGGGCGAGCAGTACTTC. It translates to CATCLPEGGEQYF.